This T cell receptor (beta chain) emerged from a study of T-cell memory formation after mild COVID-19. Study at large: Across donors, TCR clusters were largely donor specific.

This clonotype has just one count. MiXCR, applied by TCRdb to the 5' RACE reads, yields one record per CDR3 protein. The sample lists about 560,000 distinct CDR3 sequences, roughly 17% occurring once. CDR1 is MNHEY, CDR2 SMNVEV, per germline (reference sequence). The CDR3 is 14 residues long. The V gene lost 5 bases and the J gene lost 4 bases, with 9 bases spanning the gap. V usage is TRBV27 and J usage is TRBJ1-6; no definite D call. Sequenced: PBMCs or a T cell subset sorted from them (not recorded which). The source is an adult woman who had mild COVID-19 (a few samples of this study predate the infection). Cell type and time point are not known. In DNA, the CDR3 is TGTGCCAGCAGTACGGAGCTGTATAATTCACCCCTCCACTTT. As protein: CASSTELYNSPLHF.